This TCR beta chain was captured by sequencing in a study of cytomegalovirus exposure and HLA in healthy donors. This clone came up a few times. The PCR was carried out with 60 Vbeta primers and 13 Jbeta primers. Libraries were prepared by immunoSEQ multiplex PCR; TCRdb keeps only in-frame clonotypes and omits some of them. The table lists around 120,000 clones, 70% to 80% of them singletons. The length of the CDR3 is 15 residues. The V gene's germline CDR1 is PRHDT and CDR2 FYEKMQ (reference sequence). Between the trimmed V and J ends, which lost 5 bases and 2 bases, there was a span of 16 bases. Sequenced sample: PBMCs. The rearrangement joins TRBV13 to TRBJ2-7, with TRBD1 as a possible D gene (6 bases). The clonotype originates from a young woman in good health and CMV-seronegative. The CDR3 reads CASSPWTAGTYEQYF. CDR3 DNA sequence: TGTGCCAGCAGCCCCTGGACAGCCGGTACCTACGAGCAGTACTTC. The whole variable domain, remainder taken from reference TRBV13 and TRBJ2-7, is AAGVIQSPRHLIKEKRETATLKCYPIPRHDTVYWYQQGPGQDPQFLISFYEKMQSDKGSIPDRFSAQQFSDYHSELNMSSLELGDSALYFCASSPWTAGTYEQYFGPGTRLTVT.